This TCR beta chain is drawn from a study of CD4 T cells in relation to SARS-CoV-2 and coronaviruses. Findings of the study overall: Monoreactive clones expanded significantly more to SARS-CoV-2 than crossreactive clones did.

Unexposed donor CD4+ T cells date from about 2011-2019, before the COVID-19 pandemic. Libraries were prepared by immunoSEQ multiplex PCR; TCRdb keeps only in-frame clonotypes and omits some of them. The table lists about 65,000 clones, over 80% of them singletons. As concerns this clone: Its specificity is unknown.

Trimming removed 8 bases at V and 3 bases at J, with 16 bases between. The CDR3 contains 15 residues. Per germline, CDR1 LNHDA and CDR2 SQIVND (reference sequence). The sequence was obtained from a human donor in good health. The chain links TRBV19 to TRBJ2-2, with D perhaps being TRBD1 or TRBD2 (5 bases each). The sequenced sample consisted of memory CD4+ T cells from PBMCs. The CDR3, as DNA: TGTGCCAGTGGAGACCGGGACGGCTACACCGGGGAGCTGTTTTTT. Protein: CASGDRDGYTGELFF.